This TCR beta chain was captured in a study of blood T cell repertoires in COVID-19. About the research overall: The United States, Italy and Spain supplied acute and convalescent COVID-19 samples. Sample material is recorded as cDNA or gDNA derived from T cells, B-cell-depleted T cells, or PBMCs.

V gave up 3 bases and J gave up 8 bases; unmatched junction bases: 13. Germline CDR1 SGHTA, CDR2 FQGNSA. The CDR3 is 15 amino acids. Per the study methods: From reference gene primer amplification, estimates of nucleated cell counts were derived. Clones were sequenced by immunoSEQ multiplex PCR, and TCRdb holds only the in-frame ones, with some missing. V, J and clone size are those of that table, while D and trimming were read from the DNA. The sample shows about 42,000 clones, about nine tenths of them seen only once. This rearrangement joins TRBV7-2 to TRBJ2-7; 7 bases are shared with TRBD1. The sequence came from a man between 65 and 85 years old with active COVID-19. The sequenced sample was peripheral blood. The CDR3 DNA sequence: TGTGCCAGCAGCTTCCTCCCAGGGGGTACGAATCAGCAGTACTTC. Its translation is CASSFLPGGTNQQYF.